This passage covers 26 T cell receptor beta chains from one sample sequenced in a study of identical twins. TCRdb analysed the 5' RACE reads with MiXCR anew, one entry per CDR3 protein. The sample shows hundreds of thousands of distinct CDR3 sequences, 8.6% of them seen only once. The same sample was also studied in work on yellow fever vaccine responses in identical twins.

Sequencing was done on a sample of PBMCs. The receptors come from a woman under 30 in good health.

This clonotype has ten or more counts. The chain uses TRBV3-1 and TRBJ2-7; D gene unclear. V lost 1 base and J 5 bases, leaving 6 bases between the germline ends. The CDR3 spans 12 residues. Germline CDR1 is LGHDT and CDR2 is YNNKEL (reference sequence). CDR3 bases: TGTGCCAGCAGCCAAGTGTCCCACGAGCAGTACTTC. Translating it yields CASSQVSHEQYF.

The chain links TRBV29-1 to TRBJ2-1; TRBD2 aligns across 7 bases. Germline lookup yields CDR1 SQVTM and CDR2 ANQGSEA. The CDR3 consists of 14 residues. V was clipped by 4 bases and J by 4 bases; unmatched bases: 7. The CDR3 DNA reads TGCAGCGTTGTCGGCCAGCGGGATTACAATGAGCAGTTCTTC. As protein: CSVVGQRDYNEQFF.

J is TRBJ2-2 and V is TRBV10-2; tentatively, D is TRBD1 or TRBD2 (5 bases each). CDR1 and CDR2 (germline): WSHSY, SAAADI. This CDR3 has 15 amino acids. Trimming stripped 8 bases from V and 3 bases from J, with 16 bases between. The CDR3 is CASFEGRLYTGELFF. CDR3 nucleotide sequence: TGCGCCAGCTTCGAGGGGCGACTATACACCGGGGAGCTGTTTTTT.

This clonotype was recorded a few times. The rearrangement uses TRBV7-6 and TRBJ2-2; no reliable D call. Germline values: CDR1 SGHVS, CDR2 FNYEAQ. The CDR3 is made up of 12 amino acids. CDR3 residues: CAIMDQTGELFF. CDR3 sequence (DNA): TGTGCGATAATGGATCAGACCGGGGAGCTGTTTTTT.

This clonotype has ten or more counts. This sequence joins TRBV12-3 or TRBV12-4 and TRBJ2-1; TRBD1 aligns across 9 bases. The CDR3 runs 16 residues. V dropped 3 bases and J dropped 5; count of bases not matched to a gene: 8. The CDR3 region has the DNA TGTGCCAGCAGTTTCCCCACGAGGACAGGGGACAATGAGCAGTTCTTC. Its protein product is CASSFPTRTGDNEQFF.

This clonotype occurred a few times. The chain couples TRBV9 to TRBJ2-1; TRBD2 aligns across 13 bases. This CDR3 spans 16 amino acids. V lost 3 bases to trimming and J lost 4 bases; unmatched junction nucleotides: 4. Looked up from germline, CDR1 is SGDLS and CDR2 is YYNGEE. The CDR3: CASSAGTSGVYNEQFF. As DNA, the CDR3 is TGTGCCAGCAGCGCGGGGACTAGCGGGGTTTACAATGAGCAGTTCTTC.

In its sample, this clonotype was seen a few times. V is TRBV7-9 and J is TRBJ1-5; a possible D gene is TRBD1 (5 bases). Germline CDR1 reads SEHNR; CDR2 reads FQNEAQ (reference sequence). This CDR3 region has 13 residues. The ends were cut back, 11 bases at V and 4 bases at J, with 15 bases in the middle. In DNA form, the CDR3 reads TGTGCCGTCGGGGGAGGTAGGAATCAGCCCCAGCATTTT. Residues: CAVGGGRNQPQHF.

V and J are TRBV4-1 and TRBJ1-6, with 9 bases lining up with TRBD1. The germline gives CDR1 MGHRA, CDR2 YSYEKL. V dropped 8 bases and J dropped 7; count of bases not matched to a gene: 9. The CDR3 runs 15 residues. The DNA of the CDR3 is TGCGCCAGCGGCAAACCGGGACAGGGCAATTCACCCCTCCACTTT. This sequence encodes CASGKPGQGNSPLHF.

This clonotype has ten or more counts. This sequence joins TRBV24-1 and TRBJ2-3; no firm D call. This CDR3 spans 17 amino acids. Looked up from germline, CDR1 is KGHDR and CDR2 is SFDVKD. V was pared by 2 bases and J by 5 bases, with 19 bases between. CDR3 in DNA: TGTGCCACCAGTGATTATCCCGGCCAGCCGACCAGAGATACGCAGTATTTT. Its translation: CATSDYPGQPTRDTQYF.

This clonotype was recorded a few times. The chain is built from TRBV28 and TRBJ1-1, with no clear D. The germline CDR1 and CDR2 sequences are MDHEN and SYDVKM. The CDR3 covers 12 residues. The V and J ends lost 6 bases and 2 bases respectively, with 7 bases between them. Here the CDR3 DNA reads TGTGCCAGCAGAGTTATAAACACTGAAGCTTTCTTT. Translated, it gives CASRVINTEAFF.

The CDR3 DNA sequence: TGTGCCAGCAGTTTATTTGCAGGAGACACCGGGGAGCTGTTTTTT. Amino acid sequence: CASSLFAGDTGELFF. This chain links TRBV27 with TRBJ2-2; D unclear. From germline, CDR1 is MNHEY and CDR2 SMNVEV (reference sequence). Trimming stripped 1 base from V and 3 bases from J, with 9 bases between. CDR3 length: 15 residues.

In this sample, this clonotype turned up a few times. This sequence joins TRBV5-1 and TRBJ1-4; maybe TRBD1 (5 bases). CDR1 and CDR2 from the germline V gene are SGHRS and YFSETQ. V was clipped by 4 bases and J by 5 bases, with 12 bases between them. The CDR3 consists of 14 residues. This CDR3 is CASSATGTNEKLFF. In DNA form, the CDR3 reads TGCGCCAGCAGCGCAACCGGGACCAATGAAAAACTGTTTTTT.

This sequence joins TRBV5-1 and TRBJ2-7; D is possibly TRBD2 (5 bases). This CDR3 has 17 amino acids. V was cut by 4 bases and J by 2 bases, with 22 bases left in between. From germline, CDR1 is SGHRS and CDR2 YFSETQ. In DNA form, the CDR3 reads TGCGCCAGCAGCCTGGCCGGGGTAGGTGGGTCGACCTACGAGCAGTACTTC. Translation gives CASSLAGVGGSTYEQYF.

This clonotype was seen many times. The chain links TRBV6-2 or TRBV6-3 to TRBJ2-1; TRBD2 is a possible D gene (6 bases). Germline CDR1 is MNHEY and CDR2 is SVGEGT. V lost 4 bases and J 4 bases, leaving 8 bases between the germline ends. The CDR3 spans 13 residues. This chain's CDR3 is CASSWDLYNEQFF. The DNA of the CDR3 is TGTGCCAGCAGTTGGGACTTATACAATGAGCAGTTCTTC.

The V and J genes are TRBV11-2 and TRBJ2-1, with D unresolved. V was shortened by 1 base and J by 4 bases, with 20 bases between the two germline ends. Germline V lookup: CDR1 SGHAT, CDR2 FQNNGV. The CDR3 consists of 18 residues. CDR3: CASSLGVIGGPRYNEQFF. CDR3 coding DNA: TGTGCCAGCAGCTTAGGGGTCATCGGCGGTCCTAGGTACAATGAGCAGTTCTTC.

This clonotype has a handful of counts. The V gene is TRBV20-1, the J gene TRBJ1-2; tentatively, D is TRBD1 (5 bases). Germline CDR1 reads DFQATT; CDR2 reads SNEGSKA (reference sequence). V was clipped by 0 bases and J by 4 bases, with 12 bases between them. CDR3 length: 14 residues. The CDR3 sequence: CSARDQGRGYGYTF. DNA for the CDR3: TGCAGTGCTAGAGATCAGGGAAGAGGCTATGGCTACACCTTC.

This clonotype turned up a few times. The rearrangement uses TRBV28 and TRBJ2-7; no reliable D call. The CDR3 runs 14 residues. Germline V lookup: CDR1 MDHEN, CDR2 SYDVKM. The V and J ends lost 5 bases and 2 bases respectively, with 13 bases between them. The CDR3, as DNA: TGTGCCAGCAGTATTACAGACTTTACCTACGAGCAGTACTTC. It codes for CASSITDFTYEQYF. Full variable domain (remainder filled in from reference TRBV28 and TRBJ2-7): DVKVTQSSRYLVKRTGEKVFLECVQDMDHENMFWYRQDPGLGLRLIYFSYDVKMKEKGDIPEGYSVSREKKERFSLILESASTNQTSMYLCASSITDFTYEQYFGPGTRLTVT.

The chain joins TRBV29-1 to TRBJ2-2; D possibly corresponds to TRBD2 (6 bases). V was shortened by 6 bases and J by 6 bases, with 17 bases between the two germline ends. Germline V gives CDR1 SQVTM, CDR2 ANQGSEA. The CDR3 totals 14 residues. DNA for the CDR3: TGCAGCGTGGGGACTTTAACAACGCCCGGGGAGCTGTTTTTT. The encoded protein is CSVGTLTTPGELFF.

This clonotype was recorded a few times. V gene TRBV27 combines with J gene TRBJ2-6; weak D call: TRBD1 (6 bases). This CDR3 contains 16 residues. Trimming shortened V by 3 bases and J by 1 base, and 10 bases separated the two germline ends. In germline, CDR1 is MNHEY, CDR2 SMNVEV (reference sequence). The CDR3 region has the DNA TGTGCCAGCAGTTTTGGACAGTATTCTGGGGCCAACGTCCTGACTTTC. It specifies CASSFGQYSGANVLTF.

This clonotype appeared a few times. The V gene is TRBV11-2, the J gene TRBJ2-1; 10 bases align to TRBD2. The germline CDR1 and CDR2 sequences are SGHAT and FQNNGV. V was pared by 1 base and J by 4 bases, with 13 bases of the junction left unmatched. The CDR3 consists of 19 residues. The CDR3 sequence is CASSLGNLAGESKYNEQFF. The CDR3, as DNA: TGTGCCAGCAGCTTAGGAAATCTAGCGGGAGAGTCTAAATACAATGAGCAGTTCTTC.

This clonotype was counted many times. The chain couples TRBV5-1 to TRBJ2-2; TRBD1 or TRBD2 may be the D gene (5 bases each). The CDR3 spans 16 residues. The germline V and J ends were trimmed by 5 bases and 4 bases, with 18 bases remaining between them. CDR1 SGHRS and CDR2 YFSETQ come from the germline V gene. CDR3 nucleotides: TGCGCCAGCAGACATGAGGGGTTCCCGGGCACCGGGGAGCTGTTTTTT. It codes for CASRHEGFPGTGELFF.

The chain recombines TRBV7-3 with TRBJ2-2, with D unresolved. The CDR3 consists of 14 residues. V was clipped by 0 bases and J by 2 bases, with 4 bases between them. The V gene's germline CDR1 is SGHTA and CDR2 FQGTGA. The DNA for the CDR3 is TGTGCCAGCAGCTTAACCTTTAACACCGGGGAGCTGTTTTTT. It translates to CASSLTFNTGELFF.

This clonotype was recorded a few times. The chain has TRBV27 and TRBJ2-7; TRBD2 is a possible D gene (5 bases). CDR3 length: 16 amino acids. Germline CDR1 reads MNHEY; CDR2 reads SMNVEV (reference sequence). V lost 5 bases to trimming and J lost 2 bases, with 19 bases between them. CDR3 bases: TGTGCCAGCAGTCCACGGACCGGGGTGGGAACCTACGAGCAGTACTTC. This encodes CASSPRTGVGTYEQYF.

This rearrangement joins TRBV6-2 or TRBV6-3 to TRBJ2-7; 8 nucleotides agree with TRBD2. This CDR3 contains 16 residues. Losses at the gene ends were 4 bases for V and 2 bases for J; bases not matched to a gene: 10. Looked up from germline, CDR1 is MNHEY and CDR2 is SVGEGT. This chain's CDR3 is CASSLPGSGSPYEQYF. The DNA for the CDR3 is TGTGCCAGCAGTTTACCAGGGAGCGGGAGCCCCTACGAGCAGTACTTC.

In nucleotides, the CDR3 is TGTGCCAACGGGAAGGAAAAACTGTTTTTT. Residues: CANGKEKLFF. This chain connects TRBV5-8 to TRBJ1-4, with D hard to call. Germline assignment: CDR1 SGHTS and CDR2 YDEGEE. Trimming cost V 9 bases and J 8 bases, with 8 bases left between them. The CDR3 length is 10 residues.

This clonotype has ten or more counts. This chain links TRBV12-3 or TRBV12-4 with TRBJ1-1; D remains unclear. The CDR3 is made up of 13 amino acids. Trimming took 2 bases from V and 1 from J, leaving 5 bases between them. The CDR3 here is CASSLRQNTEAFF. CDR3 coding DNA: TGTGCCAGCAGTTTAAGACAGAACACTGAAGCTTTCTTT.